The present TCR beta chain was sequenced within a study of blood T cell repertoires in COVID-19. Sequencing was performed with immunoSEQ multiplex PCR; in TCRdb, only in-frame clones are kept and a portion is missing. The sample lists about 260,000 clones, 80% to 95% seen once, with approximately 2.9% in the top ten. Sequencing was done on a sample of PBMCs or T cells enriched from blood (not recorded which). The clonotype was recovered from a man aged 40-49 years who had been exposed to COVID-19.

CDR3 loop: CASSSGTGGTEAFF. The CDR3 coding sequence is TGTGCCAGCAGCTCCGGGACAGGGGGCACTGAAGCTTTCTTT. The chain is built from TRBV7-9 and TRBJ1-1, with 11 bases fitting TRBD1. The trim removed 4 bases at V and 4 bases at J, leaving 2 bases unmatched. The CDR3 consists of 14 residues. Germline CDR1 reads SEHNR; CDR2 reads FQNEAQ (reference sequence).